This T cell receptor beta chain was sequenced in a study of blood T cells in healthy people across ages (dated by TCRdb to about 2015). Background for the entire study: In model experiments, template switching captured about one uniquely barcoded TCR beta cDNA molecule for every two T cells. To track age-related changes in TCR beta repertoire diversity, the study relied on deep sequencing normalized with unique cDNA molecular identifiers. The donors were split into four age groups: young (average around 17 years), middle-aged (roughly 40), aged (over 55) and long-lived (under 90). Using the same blood draw, the study looked at two additional independent replicas of 1 million unique cDNA reads for two donors, one aged 18 to 29 and the other aged 80 or older. On the study overall, not on this receptor specifically: Observed TCR beta diversity per million T cells fell roughly linearly with age, and a significant reduction was already apparent by age roughly 40. The long-lived group showed more naive CD4+ T cells, fewer expanded clones and increased TCR diversity than the aged group, suggesting age selection. There was a strong correlation between observed TCR beta diversity and the percentage of naive T cells measured by flow cytometry. Because donor CMV infection status was unknown, age-related changes in expanded clonotypes were potentially confounded. Estimates of total diversity based on one million sequenced T cells were regarded as lower bounds and as underestimates. Bulk unsorted PBMC profiling prevented conclusive comparison of naive and antigen-experienced compartments.

Systemically healthy Caucasian individuals from Russia, approximately 39 in total and aged roughly 6 to 100 years, were included as donors. Each donor gave ten milliliters of peripheral blood, drawn into EDTA-treated Vacutainer tubes. PBMCs were isolated by Ficoll-Paque density-gradient centrifugation, with at least 7 million obtained per sample. Trizol reagent was used to extract total RNA from the PBMCs, yielding at least 5 micrograms per sample. Naive CD45RAhigh/CD27high T cell percentages were measured by flow cytometry on a PBMC aliquot from every donor. In regard to this clonotype: Its antigen target is currently unknown. No much larger clone is present one base from it, and per-base qualities are unavailable.

For CDR1 and CDR2, the germline V gene (reference sequence) lists LGHDT and YNNKEL. V sheds 2 bases and J sheds 2 bases, leaving 10 bases between their ends. The CDR3 sequence holds 14 residues, the cysteine and phenylalanine included. Of all the DNA, just the CDR3 is kept, 42 bases in frame from base 1. The library was generated by 5' RACE. Sequenced on an Illumina HiSeq 2500. A second PCR of roughly 7 to 11 cycles was performed with a sample-barcoded 5' primer and a J-beta primer mix. A unique molecular identifier was introduced onto each TCR beta cDNA molecule by a template-switch 5' adaptor carrying 12 random nucleotides. Each sample yielded at least 2.5 million CDR3-containing paired-end reads. First-strand cDNA synthesis was performed from all RNA using the Mint cDNA synthesis kit, with priming by a TRBC-specific oligonucleotide. Following uracil-DNA glycosylase treatment, a first 18-cycle PCR with universal primers M1SS and BC2_uni_R was performed on all cDNA. Per the original workflow: Normalization of each sample was performed by random selection of 1 million high-quality reads, each carrying a distinct molecular identifier. Instead of being binned into consensus sequences, reads with shared molecular identifiers were discarded. MiTCR, set to a Q25 quality threshold and the strictest error-elimination algorithm, was used for CDR3 identification, clonotype clustering and error correction. Lower-bound total TCR beta diversity was estimated with a nonparametric unseen species model using Euler transformation. Using fastp at Q25 and MiXCR, TCRdb reprocessed the public reads and kept productive beta chains. Each CDR3 protein appears once, grouped with its most common genes and DNA. The V and J calls and clone size come from TCRdb's table, not from the authors' own analysis. This sample holds fewer than 650,000 distinct CDR3 sequences; about a quarter were observed only once. The ten top clones hold roughly 3.5% of the sample.

The same sample was also studied in work on T cells of mothers and their children. The second paper states: The donors were nine systemically healthy Caucasian individuals, made up of three mothers and their six children. cDNA synthesis consumed the entire amount of extracted RNA, loaded at around 1.4 ug RNA in each 15 ul reaction. In the second PCR, the M1S primer introduced both the sample barcodes and 2-4 random nucleotides. Over 8 million TCR beta CDR3 reads came from each mother, compared with approximately 3 million reads from each child. Thymic selection similarly shapes TCR recombination output in related and unrelated pairs, with minor effect from inherited differences. Normalized repertoire overlap was always slightly but never significantly higher in related than unrelated mother-child pairs. Persistent microchimeric T cell clones were not detected, at a sensitivity of approximately 93 clones per million clonotypes. Deep NGS was used in the study to compare the TCR beta repertoires of mothers and children and to look for features that separate related mother-child pairs from unrelated individuals. The mean age was 40 +/- 4 years for the mothers and roughly 10 +/- 4 years for the children. After adapters were ligated using NEBNext reagents, the libraries underwent 100+100 nt paired-end sequencing on an Illumina HiSeq 2000. To prevent cross-contamination, the mother and child libraries were prepared a month apart and were sequenced in separate runs. Between about 500,000 and 2,100,000 distinct TCR beta clonotypes were identified per donor. Naive TCR beta clonotypes were estimated from low-frequency clonotypes matched to each donor's FACS-determined naive share, without sorting.

The clonotype comes from a boy aged 2 to 9 in good health. The sequenced sample was blood. The V and J segments used are TRBV3-1 and TRBJ2-7, with TRBD1 perhaps the D gene, on 6 matching bases. The base sequence is TGTGCCAGCAGCCAAATAGGACAGCCCTACGAGCAGTACTTC. This encodes CASSQIGQPYEQYF.